A selection of T cell receptor beta chains follows, all from one sample in a study of blood T cell repertoires in COVID-19. Method: immunoSEQ multiplex PCR; TCRdb's copy keeps in-frame clones and lacks some. The repertoire holds about 140,000 clones, with around 80% as singletons. What was sequenced was peripheral blood. These receptors were taken from a man aged 60 to 75 with active or convalescent COVID-19. Both conserved end residues are part of each CDR3. Fields, in order: clone size, D gene, J gene, V gene, CDR3 protein, CDR3 DNA. D genes are given only for firm matches. Some rows have no size entry. The others give once, few or many, or a class for an expanded clone.

NA NA TRBJ2-1 TRBV6-1 CASSERQTYNEQFF TGTGCCAGCAGTGAACGACAGACCTACAATGAGCAGTTCTTC
NA NA TRBJ2-2 TRBV6-6 CASSYGPWEGELFF TGTGCCAGCAGTTACGGACCGTGGGAGGGGGAGCTGTTTTTT
NA TRBD2 TRBJ2-1 TRBV2 CASRRLAGDANEQFF TGTGCCAGCAGACGACTAGCGGGAGATGCTAATGAGCAGTTCTTC
NA TRBD2 TRBJ2-7 TRBV6-5 CASRTGGNHEQYF TGTGCCAGCAGAACGGGGGGGAACCACGAGCAGTACTTC
NA NA TRBJ1-2 TRBV9 CASSNSRDYGYTF TGTGCCAGCAGCAACTCCAGGGACTATGGCTACACCTTC
NA TRBD2 TRBJ2-2 TRBV4-3 CASSQAFGLAGVTGELFF TGCGCCAGCAGCCAAGCCTTCGGACTAGCGGGAGTTACCGGGGAGCTGTTTTTT
NA NA TRBJ1-2 TRBV7-2 CASSPNSYGYTF TGTGCCAGCAGTCCCAACAGCTATGGCTACACCTTC
NA NA TRBJ2-1 TRBV19 CASSRRSEQFF TGTGCCAGTAGTAGGCGGTCTGAGCAGTTCTTC
NA TRBD1 TRBJ2-7 TRBV3-1/TRBV3-2 CASSQGDREAYEQYF TGTGCCAGCAGCCAAGGGGACAGGGAGGCCTACGAGCAGTACTTC
few NA TRBJ1-1 TRBV11-3 CASSPRPRASRDTEAFF TGTGCCAGCAGCCCCCGTCCAAGGGCGTCCAGGGACACTGAAGCTTTCTTT
NA TRBD1 TRBJ1-5 TRBV25-1 CASSRAGGPSNQPQHF TGTGCCAGCAGTAGGGCAGGGGGCCCTAGCAATCAGCCCCAGCATTTT
NA TRBD1 TRBJ1-2 TRBV7-9 CASSPDRRNGYTF TGTGCCAGCAGCCCGGACAGGCGTAATGGCTACACCTTC
NA NA TRBJ1-4 TRBV29-1 CSVRGREGEKLFF TGCAGCGTTCGTGGCAGGGAGGGTGAAAAACTGTTTTTT
few NA TRBJ1-1 TRBV5-6 CASSLGTITEAFF TGTGCCAGCAGCCTCGGGACAATCACTGAAGCTTTCTTT
NA TRBD1 TRBJ2-2 TRBV7-8 CASSKDRALTGELFF TGTGCCAGCAGCAAAGACAGGGCCCTTACCGGGGAGCTGTTTTTT
NA NA TRBJ1-3 TRBV20-1 CSASYVPGSGNTIYF TGCAGTGCTAGTTATGTTCCAGGGTCTGGAAACACCATATATTTT
NA TRBD2 TRBJ2-5 TRBV12-5 CASGPMVPRTKAGAKRETQYF TGTGCTAGTGGTCCCATGGTCCCCCGGACCAAAGCGGGGGCGAAACGGGAGACCCAGTACTTC
NA TRBD1 TRBJ1-1 TRBV5-1 CASSSSPSGQMNTEAFF TGCGCCAGCAGCTCGTCACCCTCGGGACAGATGAACACTGAAGCTTTCTTT
NA NA TRBJ2-1 TRBV24-1 CATSDPAGALNEQFF TGTGCCACCAGTGACCCCGCGGGCGCTCTTAATGAGCAGTTCTTC
NA NA TRBJ1-1 TRBV11-3 CASRLAEANTEAFF TGTGCCAGCAGGCTGGCCGAGGCGAACACTGAAGCTTTCTTT
NA TRBD2 TRBJ2-5 TRBV4-3 CASSQRLAGGRETQYF TGCGCCAGCAGCCAACGACTAGCGGGAGGCAGGGAGACCCAGTACTTC
once TRBD1 TRBJ2-1 TRBV18 CASSLRTGSGNEQFF TGTGCCAGCTCCCTTAGGACAGGCAGTGGCAATGAGCAGTTCTTC